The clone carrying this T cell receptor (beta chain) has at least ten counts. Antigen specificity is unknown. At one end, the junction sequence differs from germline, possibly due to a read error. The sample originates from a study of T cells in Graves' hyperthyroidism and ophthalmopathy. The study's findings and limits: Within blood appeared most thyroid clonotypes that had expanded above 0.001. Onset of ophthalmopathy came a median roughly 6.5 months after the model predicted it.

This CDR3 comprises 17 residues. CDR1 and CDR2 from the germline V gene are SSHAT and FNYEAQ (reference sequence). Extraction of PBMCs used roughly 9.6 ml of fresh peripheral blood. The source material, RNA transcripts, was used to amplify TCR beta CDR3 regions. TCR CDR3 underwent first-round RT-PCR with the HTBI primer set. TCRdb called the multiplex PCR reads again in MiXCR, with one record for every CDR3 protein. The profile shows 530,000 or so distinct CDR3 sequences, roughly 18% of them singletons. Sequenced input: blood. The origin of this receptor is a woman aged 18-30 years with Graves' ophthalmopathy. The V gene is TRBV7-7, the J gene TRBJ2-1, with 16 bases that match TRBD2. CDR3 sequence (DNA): TGTGCTAGCAGCTCGGGACTAGCGGGAGGGCCGGAGAATGAGCAGTTCTTC. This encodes CASSSGLAGGPENEQFF.